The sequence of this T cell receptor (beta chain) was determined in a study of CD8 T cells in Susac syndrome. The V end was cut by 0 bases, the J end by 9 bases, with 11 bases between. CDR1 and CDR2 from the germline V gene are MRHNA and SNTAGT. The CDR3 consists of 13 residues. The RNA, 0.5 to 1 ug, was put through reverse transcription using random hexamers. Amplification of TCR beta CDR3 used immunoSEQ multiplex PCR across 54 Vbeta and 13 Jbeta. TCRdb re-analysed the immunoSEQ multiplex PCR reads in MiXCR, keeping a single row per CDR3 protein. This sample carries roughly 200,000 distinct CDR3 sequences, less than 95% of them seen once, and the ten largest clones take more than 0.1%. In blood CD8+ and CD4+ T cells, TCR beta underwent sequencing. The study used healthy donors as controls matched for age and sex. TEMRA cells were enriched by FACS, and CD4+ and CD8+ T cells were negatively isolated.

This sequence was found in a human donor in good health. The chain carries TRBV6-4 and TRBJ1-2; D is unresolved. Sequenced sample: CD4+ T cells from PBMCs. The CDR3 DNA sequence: TGTGCCAGCAGTGACTCGATTGGGCTGAGCTACACCTTC. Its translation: CASSDSIGLSYTF.